This TCR beta chain derives from a study of cytomegalovirus exposure and HLA in healthy donors (dated by TCRdb to 2016 to 2017). Concerning the study at large: In an earlier analysis of 550 to 750 of the donors, about 270 Gb of sequence data and 117 million unique TCR beta sequences from about 179 million T cells were reported. On average, about 240,000 unique TCR beta nucleotide sequences were sequenced per donor among several hundred genotyped donors of the cohort, with 15% to 20% of those sequences being non-productive. The study aimed to test whether signatures of past pathogen exposure could be identified by cataloging public T cell receptors. Typing coverage varied by locus: about 629-630 donors for A, B, C, DRB1 and DQB1; roughly 520 for DQA1; nearly 610 for DPA1; around 490 for DPB1. HLA typing included class I and class II loci at four-digit resolution. Of the 350 to 400 genotyped donors, around 81% fell in the genetic ancestry cluster associated with self-reported Caucasian donors. The study profiled the T cell repertoires of 500 to 800 subjects by immunosequencing and related them to cytomegalovirus serostatus. Every discovery cohort repertoire had been produced on one sequencing platform. In a later analysis, previously published TCR beta repertoires from 666 donors were re-analyzed and high-resolution HLA genotyping was added so that TCR occurrence patterns could be studied. An early release that covered 500 to 800 HLA-typed donors contained around 300 gigabases of sequencing data and tens of millions of unique TCR sequences. Rather than using new phenotypic data, the later analysis identified candidate immune exposures from TCR beta sequences and from how often those sequences occurred across donors. A later genetic analysis took genome-wide SNP genotypes for about three fifths of the roughly 700 donors and used that subset as a discovery cohort. Roughly five DR-DQ haplotypes were treated as single units for association and clustering because of strong linkage in the cohort. To predict cytomegalovirus infection status, the study brought together high-throughput TCR immunosequencing, statistical association of individual TCRs with disease status, and machine learning. A separate validation cohort of 100 to 150 different subjects was used in addition to the roughly 700-subject first cohort. To decide whether each TCR beta V gene segment behaved as functional or pseudogenic, an earlier analysis of over 500 of the donors relied on high-throughput TCR beta sequencing. Alongside the repertoire data, information on donor age, sex, ethnicity and CMV serostatus was compiled. Points the paper makes about the study in general: CMV serostatus was the only immune exposure information available for the cohort. The classifier was reported to diagnose cytomegalovirus status with high specificity and sensitivity in both the original cohort and the validation cohort. A later analysis reported that several top co-occurrence clusters appeared linked to parvovirus B19, influenza, CMV and Epstein-Barr virus. Linkage disequilibrium might explain the correlated functional status among segregating V segments, but an unknown experimental factor could not be ruled out. Roughly uniform sequencing depth across donors was assumed in presence/absence analyses, although this assumption may not hold. In vitro tests confirmed that a few of the cytomegalovirus-associated TCR beta chains recognize cytomegalovirus antigens. In an earlier analysis of more than 500 of the donors, most TCR beta V segments appeared in productive rearrangements about 87% or about 30% of the time, broadly matching IMGT annotations. Most CMV-associated TCR beta chains appeared to be HLA-restricted in a later analysis, and the HLA associations seemed to be driven largely by CMV exposure. Because some donors lacked HLA typing at each locus, the association tests relied only on the typed subset. In a later analysis, HLA-associated TCR beta chains showed more clonal expansion and lower generation probabilities than non-associated chains that were equally common. In a later analysis, around 17,000 TCR beta sequences were associated with specific HLA alleles at a false discovery rate of 0.05. A cluster of highly shared sequence variants was judged likely to represent a technical artifact of the sequencing pipeline. A later analysis found that TCR association rates varied across HLA loci, with DRB1 alleles showing the most associated TCRs and HLA-C alleles the fewest. A later genetic analysis associated a missense DCLRE1C variant with V-gene and J-gene trimming of TCR beta chains, and an independent cohort replicated the association. Because counts were too low, more than 15 rarely observed V segments, including chromosome 9 orphons, were excluded from the earlier analysis of 587 of the donors. The authors suggested that the approach could potentially be generalized to other disease states and immunological phenotypes. A later genetic analysis reported fewer N-insertions in productive TCRs among donors in an Asian-associated ancestry cluster than the roughly 620-donor mean. Most TCR sequences were observed very rarely across donors, whereas some public TCRs were present in many individuals. A further reported finding was that TCR beta sequences accurately predicted the HLA-A and HLA-B alleles for most subjects in the first cohort. Only TCR beta chains were sequenced in this cohort, and the absence of alpha or paired-chain data limited detectable features. Strong co-occurrence of HLA alleles, especially DR and DQ, made assigning TCR associations to individual alleles difficult. A total of about 150 TCR beta chains were listed by the study as associated with cytomegalovirus.

The cohort consisted of 650 to 850 healthy bone marrow donors. Cohort members were all nominally healthy when sampled, although unrecorded immune exposures were likely present. The donor tested CMV seropositive and was one of the 289 seropositive cohort members. A peripheral blood sample was collected from each donor, and TCR beta sequencing was performed on peripheral blood mononuclear cells. The Qiagen DNeasy Blood Extraction Kit was used to extract genomic DNA from the blood cell samples. The sample holds one count of this clone. Its antigen is still unknown. Base quality data are lacking; no much larger clone is found one base away. Library preparation was by the immunoSEQ multiplex PCR assay. For the multiplex PCR, a mixture combining 60 forward primers for TCR Vbeta segments and 13 reverse primers for TCR Jbeta segments was used. The CDR3 region of rearranged TCR beta genes was amplified from genomic DNA by a multiplex PCR assay. The amplified TCR beta libraries were sequenced on the Illumina HiSeq System as 87-base-pair reads. The original methods were these. A later analysis counted some 74 million unique TCR beta chains across the 550 to 750 repertoires, and some 11 million of these chains were shared by at least two donors. Raw reads were error-corrected and collapsed into unique sequences by a nearest-neighbor algorithm in which closely related sequences were merged to remove PCR and sequencing errors. CDR3 sequences were aligned to IMGT reference sequences to assign V, D and J gene segments. For a sequence to be retained, a match of at least six nucleotides was required to both a V gene segment and a J gene segment. A rearrangement was called productive if the CDR3 had no stop codons and remained in frame with V and J, and every other rearrangement was called non-productive. CDR3 was defined according to IMGT convention as the region running from the second conserved V-encoded cysteine to the conserved J-encoded phenylalanine. The earlier analysis of about 610 of the donors excluded sequences that lacked an unambiguous match to a single V gene segment. An earlier analysis of 500 to 700 of the donors classified V segments as functional when productive rearrangements were above 56.7% and as segregating when the standard deviation between donors was above 5%. A statistical classification framework was built to diagnose cytomegalovirus status from the catalog of TCR beta chain sequences. V and J gene assignment, in a later analysis, came from comparing TCR nucleotide sequences with IMGT/GENE-DB human TR gene sequences. Using the TCRdist pipeline, a later analysis assigned CDR3 sequences along with most-parsimonious VDJ recombination scenarios. A later analysis defined each TCR beta chain by its CDR3 amino acid sequence plus V-gene family, and excluded reads lacking a unique V-gene family. In a later analysis, 500 to 700 highly shared, low-generation-probability nucleotide sequences were removed to address suspected cross-contamination and a sequencing artifact. In a later analysis, a clonal expansion index for each public chain was calculated from normalized within-repertoire ranks of inferred template counts. A later analysis computed generation probabilities with a VDJ recombination model fitted to out-of-frame rearrangements, and checked the results against IGoR. A later analysis scored TCR-TCR, TCR-HLA and TCR-CMV co-occurrence with hypergeometric tests, applying a repertoire-size bias correction to TCR pairs. To estimate false discovery rates, a later analysis permuted the HLA or CMV assignments 20 times. A later analysis grouped co-occurring TCRs with DBSCAN, adding TCRdist sequence similarity when clustering within HLA-allele-positive subsets. Co-occurrence clustering excluded repertoires with fewer than 30,000 or more than 120,000 public chains, plus five with anomalous nucleotide sharing. The table comes from immuneACCESS by way of TCRdb, which keeps in-frame sequences with V and J called. Part of the clones is missing from these tables; in studies checked, under half for an unresolved V gene and the rest for unknown reasons. Clone size and the V and J calls come from that table; the DNA yielded D and trimming. Within this sample are roughly 120,000 clones, with roughly 80% of them counted one time only. 22% of the sample is taken by the ten largest.

This clonotype originated in a man aged 25-45 years in good health and CMV-seropositive. Sequenced material: PBMCs.

At the DNA level, the sequence is TGTGCCACCAGCAGAGTCCAGAACACTGAAGCTTTCTTT. This sequence encodes CATSRVQNTEAFF. Recombination linked TRBV15 to TRBJ1-1, with the D gene not confidently named. CDR3 length: 13 amino acids, cysteine to phenylalanine. The DNA shown is the 39-base CDR3, in frame from base 1. A distance of 4 bases separates the germline ends of V and J, which lose 1 base and 1 base respectively. For CDR1 and CDR2, the germline V gene (reference sequence) lists LNHNV and YYDKDF.